A selection of T cell receptor beta chains follows, all from one sample in a study of control samples from healthy donors and cancer patients. The data were produced by immunoSEQ multiplex PCR, yet TCRdb's version contains in-frame clones alone and is incomplete. The data hold some 160,000 clones, with approximately 90% observed a single time. The specimen sequenced was blood. The receptors originated from a woman aged 30 to 39 in good health. Both conserved end residues are part of each CDR3. Fields, in order: V gene, D gene, J gene, clone size, CDR3 DNA, CDR3 protein. D genes are given only for firm matches. The size field is filled for only some rows; it gives once, few, many or a size class.

>TRBV7-2|-|TRBJ2-1|once
TGTGCCAGCAGCTTCCAGCGGTACAATGAGCAGTTCTTC
CASSFQRYNEQFF
>TRBV3-1/TRBV3-2|-|TRBJ2-2|-
TGTGCCAGCAGCCTCCAGGATCCCGGGGAGCTGTTTTTT
CASSLQDPGELFF
>TRBV18|TRBD1|TRBJ1-6|-
TGTGCCAGCTCACCCGTACAGGGGGATTCACCCCTCCACTTT
CASSPVQGDSPLHF
>TRBV12-5|-|TRBJ1-2|-
TGTGCTAGTGGTTTGTCCCCAGGGCGCCGAGGGAGCTATGGCTACACCTTC
CASGLSPGRRGSYGYTF
>TRBV6-5|TRBD1|TRBJ1-1|-
TGTGCCAGCAGACGACAGGGAGGCACTGAAGCTTTCTTT
CASRRQGGTEAFF
>TRBV4-2|TRBD1|TRBJ1-5|-
TGTGCCAGCAGCCAAACCGGACAGGGAGAAAATCAGCCCCAGCATTTT
CASSQTGQGENQPQHF
>TRBV28|-|TRBJ1-2|-
TGTGCCAGCAGCCCCCAAGGGCGGGGGGGCTGGGGGTATGGCTACACCTTC
CASSPQGRGGWGYGYTF
>TRBV27|-|TRBJ2-2|-
TGTGCCAGCAGTTTAGGGACCACCGGGGAGCTGTTTTTT
CASSLGTTGELFF
>TRBV28|-|TRBJ2-4|-
TGTGCCAGCAGTTTCCGTAGGTACCTCTTAGCCAAAAACATTCAGTACTTC
CASSFRRYLLAKNIQYF
>TRBV7-2|TRBD2|TRBJ2-1|-
TGTGCCAGCAGCTTGACGAGCGGGAGGCACAATGAGCAGTTCTTC
CASSLTSGRHNEQFF